This T cell receptor beta chain was captured by sequencing in a study of blood T cell repertoires in COVID-19. The overall study: The United States, Italy and Spain provided the acute and convalescent COVID-19 samples. Sample material is recorded as cDNA or gDNA derived from T cells, B-cell-depleted T cells, or PBMCs.

Between the trimmed V and J ends, which lost 6 bases and 0 bases, there was a span of 15 bases. The CDR3 loop spans 16 amino acids. Germline CDR1 and CDR2: ENHRY and SYGVKD. In the authors' workflow: Counts of nucleated cells, estimated from reference gene primer amplification, were obtained. The data were produced by immunoSEQ multiplex PCR, yet TCRdb's version contains in-frame clones alone and is incomplete. The DNA was the basis for D and trimming; V, J and clone size are from that table. The sample consists of roughly 57,000 clones, roughly nine tenths of them appearing once. Sequencing was performed on peripheral blood. The rearrangement uses TRBV10-3 and TRBJ2-1, with TRBD2 as a possible D gene (6 bases). This sequence was found in a human donor in a cohort sampled during active COVID-19. In DNA form, the CDR3 reads TGTGCCATCAGACCGGGCGCGGGGAGCTCCTACAATGAGCAGTTCTTC. Its translation is CAIRPGAGSSYNEQFF.